The 32 T cell receptor beta chains below come from one sample, sequenced in a study of PD-1 blockade in mismatch repair-deficient tumors. Here immunoSEQ multiplex PCR was the method, and the copy in TCRdb shows in-frame clones only, minus some. This table has 49,000 or so clones, more than 65% appearing once. The sample in question was peripheral blood, obtained less than 21 weeks after starting pembrolizumab. These receptors all come from an adult with mismatch repair-deficient cancer.

This clone was observed a handful of times. The J gene is TRBJ2-7, the V gene TRBV13; D perhaps matches TRBD2 (6 bases). Germline CDR1 is PRHDT and CDR2 is FYEKMQ (reference sequence). The V end lost 3 bases, the J end lost 6 bases, and 12 bases lay between the germline ends. This CDR3 has 13 amino acids. DNA of the CDR3: TGTGCCAGCAGCTTGAGGGACTCGGGCGAGCAGTACTTC. It specifies CASSLRDSGEQYF.

The rearrangement links TRBV12-1 to TRBJ2-1; TRBD2 is the table's D call and was not checked against the DNA. TRBV12-1 is noted as a pseudogene. The CDR3 extends over 18 amino acids. The CDR3 region is CASSLGGRASGEVSEQFF. In DNA form, the CDR3 reads TGTGCCAGCAGCCTCGGGGGGAGGGCTAGCGGGGAGGTCTCCGAGCAGTTCTTC.

The chain uses TRBV7-9 and TRBJ1-4; 9 bases align to TRBD1. This CDR3 is 14 amino acids long. With 2 bases clipped from V and 9 bases from J, the junction kept 4 bases outside the gene matches. CDR1 and CDR2 from the germline V gene are SEHNR and FQNEAQ (reference sequence). The CDR3 DNA follows: TGTGCCAGCAGCTTATCCACAGGGGGCCAAAAACTGTTTTTT. Translation gives CASSLSTGGQKLFF.

This sequence joins TRBV11-2 and TRBJ1-5, with TRBD1 as a possible D gene (6 bases). With 8 bases removed from V and 9 bases from J, the gap between germline ends came to 23 bases. Germline loops: CDR1 SGHAT, CDR2 FQNNGV. The CDR3 contains 15 residues. This CDR3 is CASHSRGGHSPPQHF. The CDR3, as DNA: TGTGCCAGCCATTCAAGGGGGGGCCACAGCCCGCCCCAGCATTTT. Variable domain in full (rest from reference TRBV11-2 and TRBJ1-5): EAGVAQSPRYKIIEKRQSVAFWCNPISGHATLYWYQQILGQGPKLLIQFQNNGVVDDSQLPKDRFSAERLKGVDSTLKIQPAKLEDSAVYLCASHSRGGHSPPQHFGDGTRLSIL.

The chain couples TRBV29-1 to TRBJ2-1, with 11 nucleotides matching TRBD2. The germline V gene has CDR1 SQVTM and CDR2 ANQGSEA. After removal of 5 bases from V and 4 bases from J, the junction contained 7 bases not matched to a gene. The CDR3 has 15 residues. DNA of the CDR3: TGCAGCGTTAAGGGACTAGCGGAAAGTTACAATGAGCAGTTCTTC. Translating it yields CSVKGLAESYNEQFF.

The chain uses TRBV5-6 and TRBJ2-1; 15 bases agree with TRBD2. This CDR3 comprises 19 residues. Per the germline V gene, CDR1 is SGHDT and CDR2 is YYEEEE. The junction had 10 bases not matched to a gene; V was cut back by 0 bases and J by 6 bases. The CDR3 nucleotides are TGTGCCAGCAGCTTGGCCTTGGGGACTAGCGGGAGGTTCGGCAATGAGCAGTTCTTC. It translates to CASSLALGTSGRFGNEQFF.

Only one count was recorded for this clone. The chain carries TRBV6-6 and TRBJ1-1; D not resolved. With 3 bases removed from V and 0 bases from J, the gap between germline ends came to 8 bases. The germline gives CDR1 MNHNY, CDR2 SVGAGI (reference sequence). This CDR3 has 14 amino acids. CDR3 loop: CASSYTLMNTEAFF. DNA for the CDR3: TGTGCCAGCAGTTATACCCTCATGAACACTGAAGCTTTCTTT.

The gene calls are TRBV25-1 and TRBJ1-2, with D hard to call. This CDR3 is 11 amino acids long. V lost 2 bases and J 8 bases, leaving 6 bases between the germline ends. In germline, CDR1 is MGHDK, CDR2 SYGVNS. CDR3 coding DNA: TGTGCCAGCAGTGAAAATTGGGGCTACACCTTC. Its translation is CASSENWGYTF.

This chain uses TRBV7-2 with TRBJ2-7; unclear D gene. V was trimmed by 5 bases and J by 3 bases, leaving 11 bases between them. The germline gives CDR1 SGHTA, CDR2 FQGNSA. CDR3 size: 13 residues. The CDR3 reads CASSHTGDYEQYF. CDR3 DNA: TGTGCCAGCAGCCACACTGGCGACTACGAGCAGTACTTC.

This rearrangement joins TRBV30 to TRBJ2-1, with 11 bases aligning to TRBD2. In germline, CDR1 is GTSNPN, CDR2 SVGIG (reference sequence). The ends lost 1 base at V and 2 bases at J; junction bases unmatched: 1. The CDR3 extends over 15 amino acids. CDR3 in DNA: TGTGCCTGGAGTGCTAGCGGGAGGCCCTACAATGAGCAGTTCTTC. Amino acid sequence: CAWSASGRPYNEQFF.

This clone was observed a single time. J is TRBJ1-2 and V is TRBV4-1; tentative D call: TRBD1 (5 bases). Germline-derived CDR1 and CDR2 are MGHRA and YSYEKL. The CDR3 totals 14 residues. Trimming pared 3 bases from V and 1 base from J, leaving 9 bases between. The CDR3 region has the DNA TGCGCCAGCAGCCAGCAGACAGATAACTATGGCTACACCTTC. Its protein product is CASSQQTDNYGYTF.

The chain carries TRBV11-3 and TRBJ2-7, with 7 bases that match TRBD2. The germline V gene encodes CDR1 SGHNT and CDR2 YENEEA. CDR3 length: 15 residues. J was trimmed by 4 bases and V by 2 bases; bases with no gene match: 8. CDR3 sequence reads: CASSLLAVIYYEQYF. Here the CDR3 DNA reads TGTGCCAGCAGCTTACTAGCGGTGATCTATTACGAGCAGTACTTC.

The chain combines TRBV5-6 with TRBJ2-7; D not resolved. The CDR3 length is 13 residues. Trimming removed 2 bases from V and 5 bases from J, with 11 bases in between. Germline CDR1 SGHDT, CDR2 YYEEEE. CDR3 sequence: CASSFRRRNEQYF. In nucleotides, the CDR3 is TGTGCCAGCAGCTTTCGTCGGCGAAACGAGCAGTACTTC.

The V and J genes are TRBV6-5 and TRBJ2-7; the D gene is possibly TRBD2 (5 bases). The V gene lost 2 bases and the J gene lost 2 bases, with 16 bases spanning the gap. The CDR3 has 16 amino acids. Germline V CDR1 and CDR2: MNHEY, SVGAGI. The CDR3 DNA follows: TGTGCCAGCAGTTACGATAGGTGGGAGCGCCCCTACGAGCAGTACTTC. Encoded protein: CASSYDRWERPYEQYF.

This chain uses TRBV5-4 with TRBJ2-1; possible D gene TRBD2, 5 bases. CDR3 size: 16 residues. Germline V gives CDR1 SGHNT, CDR2 YYREEE (reference sequence). V was clipped by 3 bases and J by 0 bases, with 13 bases between them. CDR3 in DNA: TGTGCCAGCAGCTCCTCAGTCGCGGGCTCCTACAATGAGCAGTTCTTC. Translating it yields CASSSSVAGSYNEQFF.

The chain combines TRBV9 with TRBJ2-1, with 9 bases identical to TRBD2. V trimming: 4 bases; J trimming: 5 bases; junction bases outside the gene matches: 7. The germline V gene encodes CDR1 SGDLS and CDR2 YYNGEE. The CDR3 runs to 15 residues. The CDR3 reads CASSPGTSIHNEQFF. In DNA, the CDR3 is TGTGCCAGCAGCCCGGGGACTAGCATTCACAATGAGCAGTTCTTC.

J is TRBJ2-1 and V is TRBV5-1, with TRBD1 matching over 7 bases. The CDR3 is 14 residues long. CDR1 SGHRS and CDR2 YFSETQ come from the germline V gene. J lost 8 bases, V lost 1 base, and 6 bases had no gene match. CDR3 in amino acids: CASSLTGARDEQFF. For the CDR3, the DNA is TGCGCCAGCAGCTTGACAGGGGCAAGGGATGAGCAGTTCTTC.

The V and J genes are TRBV7-2 and TRBJ1-5, with D possibly being TRBD1 (5 bases). CDR1 and CDR2 from the germline V gene are SGHTA and FQGNSA. The CDR3 has 15 amino acids. Trimming cost V 2 bases and J 3 bases, with 11 bases left between them. The CDR3 DNA is TGTGCCAGCAGCTTACAGGGTAATAACAATCAGCCCCAGCATTTT. As protein: CASSLQGNNNQPQHF.

The chain recombines TRBV5-1 with TRBJ2-1; 10 bases line up with TRBD2. The V and J ends lost 4 bases and 5 bases, in that order; junction bases with no gene match: 6. This CDR3 has 15 residues. The germline CDR1 and CDR2 sequences are SGHRS and YFSETQ. This CDR3 is CASSHGTSANNEQFF. The CDR3 DNA reads TGCGCCAGCAGCCACGGGACTAGCGCCAACAATGAGCAGTTCTTC.

V and J are TRBV7-2 and TRBJ2-3, with D possibly matching TRBD1 (6 bases). The germline V and J ends were trimmed by 5 bases and 3 bases, with 12 bases remaining between them. Germline V lookup: CDR1 SGHTA, CDR2 FQGNSA. This CDR3 is built from 14 residues. The CDR3 DNA follows: TGTGCCAGCAGCCTACGGACAGAGACAGATACGCAGTATTTT. It codes for CASSLRTETDTQYF.

The chain is built from TRBV29-1 and TRBJ2-7; 9 bases are a match to TRBD1. Germline-derived CDR1 and CDR2 are SQVTM and ANQGSEA. J lost 4 bases, V lost 6 bases, and 10 bases had no gene match. The CDR3 has 14 amino acids. Written as DNA, the CDR3 is TGCAGCGTGGCCGCGGACAGGGGCTCGTACGAGCAGTACTTC. Its protein is CSVAADRGSYEQYF.

V is TRBV5-4 and J is TRBJ2-3, with D perhaps TRBD2 (5 bases). The CDR3 totals 16 residues. Trimming removed 4 bases at V and 0 bases at J, with 15 bases between. CDR1 and CDR2 (germline): SGHNT, YYREEE (reference sequence). CDR3 coding DNA: TGTGCCAGCAGCCGTATTACGGGATTTAGCACAGATACGCAGTATTTT. This sequence encodes CASSRITGFSTDTQYF.

The genes are TRBV6-5 and TRBJ1-1; D is unresolved. V lost 6 bases, J lost 6 bases, and 14 bases lay in between. Germline values: CDR1 MNHEY, CDR2 SVGAGI. The CDR3 consists of 13 residues. CDR3 amino acids: CASRGGGKPEAFF. CDR3 in DNA: TGTGCCAGCAGGGGAGGTGGGAAGCCTGAAGCTTTCTTT.

V is TRBV7-8 and J is TRBJ2-3; 11 bases line up with TRBD2. This CDR3 is built from 16 residues. V shed 4 bases, J shed 5 bases, and the junction held 8 bases outside the gene matches. Germline V gene sequence: CDR1 SGHVS, CDR2 FQNEAQ. The CDR3 sequence is CASSSYSGRARDTQYF. CDR3 nucleotide sequence: TGTGCCAGCAGCTCTTATAGCGGGAGGGCCCGAGATACGCAGTATTTT. The complete variable domain, with remaining parts taken from reference TRBV7-8 and TRBJ2-3, reads GAGVSQSPRYKVAKRGQDVALRCDPISGHVSLFWYQQALGQGPEFLTYFQNEAQLDKSGLPSDRFFAERPEGSVSTLKIQRTQQEDSAVYLCASSSYSGRARDTQYFGPGTRLTVL.

This clone was seen only a few times. CDR3 DNA sequence: TGTGCCAGTGAGGGCCCCGAAGAGACCCAGTACTTC. Translation: CASEGPEETQYF. The chain has TRBV19 and TRBJ2-5; weak D call: TRBD2 (5 bases). The V end was cut by 8 bases, the J end by 3 bases, with 10 bases between. From germline, CDR1 is LNHDA and CDR2 SQIVND (reference sequence). This CDR3 comprises 12 residues. Looking up the rest from reference TRBV19 and TRBJ2-5 gives the full variable domain: DGGITQSPKYLFRKEGQNVTLSCEQNLNHDAMYWYRQDPGQGLRLIYYSQIVNDFQKGDIAEGYSVSREKKESFPLTVTSAQKNPTAFYLCASEGPEETQYFGPGTRLLVL.

V gene TRBV5-4 combines with J gene TRBJ1-1, with D possibly TRBD1 on 5 matching bases. This CDR3 contains 15 residues. V shed 6 bases and J shed 1 base, with 16 bases lying between them. Germline CDR1 and CDR2: SGHNT and YYREEE (reference sequence). DNA for the CDR3: TGTGCCAGCAACTTAGCTACGGGGGGGAACACTGAAGCTTTCTTT. It is translated as CASNLATGGNTEAFF.

The chain couples TRBV7-8 to TRBJ1-1, with 8 bases aligning to TRBD1. CDR1 is SGHVS, CDR2 FQNEAQ, per germline. The CDR3 is made up of 14 amino acids. The V segment lost 5 bases and the J segment 7 bases; nucleotides outside the gene matches: 9. Here the CDR3 DNA reads TGTGCCAGCAGCCAAGTGCAGGGGGCCGGTGAAGCTTTCTTT. It specifies CASSQVQGAGEAFF. Full variable domain (outside the CDR3, taken from reference TRBV7-8 and TRBJ1-1): GAGVSQSPRYKVAKRGQDVALRCDPISGHVSLFWYQQALGQGPEFLTYFQNEAQLDKSGLPSDRFFAERPEGSVSTLKIQRTQQEDSAVYLCASSQVQGAGEAFFGQGTRLTVV.

V gene TRBV19 combines with J gene TRBJ1-2; 8 bases are shared with TRBD1. The CDR3 covers 15 residues. The V gene end was trimmed by 6 bases and the J gene end by 7 bases; junction bases not matched to a gene: 13. Germline V gene data show CDR1 as LNHDA and CDR2 as SQIVND (reference sequence). The CDR3 coding sequence is TGTGCCAGTAGCCGATCAGGACAGGGAGAGGGTGGCTACACCTTC. As protein: CASSRSGQGEGGYTF.

The chain combines TRBV6-1 with TRBJ2-7; 10 positions agree with TRBD2. Germline CDR1 and CDR2: MNHNS and SASEGT. With 1 base clipped from V and 3 bases from J, the junction kept 6 bases outside the gene matches. This CDR3 contains 16 residues. The CDR3 protein is CASSEGLAGAFYEQYF. DNA for the CDR3: TGTGCCAGCAGTGAAGGTCTAGCGGGAGCGTTCTACGAGCAGTACTTC.

The chain links TRBV7-3 to TRBJ2-1, with a possible D match to TRBD2 (5 bases). The V and J ends lost 3 bases and 6 bases respectively, with 18 bases between them. The CDR3 extends over 16 amino acids. The germline CDR1 and CDR2 sequences are SGHTA and FQGTGA. The CDR3 here is CASSLVSVEDTNEQFF. CDR3 nucleotide sequence: TGTGCCAGCAGCTTGGTTTCTGTGGAGGATACCAATGAGCAGTTCTTC.

The chain carries TRBV18 and TRBJ1-2; weak D call: TRBD1 (5 bases). The germline V gene encodes CDR1 KGHSH and CDR2 LQKENI. This CDR3 is built from 14 residues. V was trimmed by 3 bases and J by 4 bases, leaving 12 bases between them. The CDR3 DNA sequence: TGTGCCAGCTCACCGGGCAGGGAGCCCTATGGCTACACCTTC. Protein sequence: CASSPGREPYGYTF. The full variable domain, its missing parts supplied by reference TRBV18 and TRBJ1-2, is NAGVMQNPRHLVRRRGQEARLRCSPMKGHSHVYWYRQLPEEGLKFMVYLQKENIIDESGMPKERFSAEFPKEGPSILRIQQVVRGDSAAYFCASSPGREPYGYTFGSGTRLTVV.

As to this clone: The junction and the germline gene differ at one end; a read error may be behind it. J is TRBJ2-5 and V is TRBV7-7; the match to TRBD2 covers 9 bases. CDR1 is SSHAT and CDR2 is FNYEAQ in the germline V gene (reference sequence). CDR3 length: 16 amino acids. DNA of the CDR3: TGTGCTAGCAGCTTCGGAATAGCGGGAGCGGCTGGGACCCAGTACTTC. This sequence encodes CASSFGIAGAAGTQYF.